One T cell receptor (beta chain) is described in this entry. The entry originates in a study of prognosis after radiotherapy for stage I lung cancer. In the study overall: Enrolled patients comprised about 14 with newly diagnosed primary stage I lung tumors and 4 to 6 with oligometastatic NSCLC after surgical resection of the primary tumor. The non-small cell lung cancer patients were all regarded as unsuitable for surgery on medical grounds.

Multiplex PCR in two rounds served to amplify TCR beta CDR3 from genomic DNA. Initially, in first-round PCR, primers specific to each TRBV and TRBJ gene were used. TCRdb re-derived calls from the multiplex PCR reads in MiXCR, one entry per CDR3 protein. The repertoire holds about 14,000 distinct CDR3 sequences, with around 54% as singletons. The CDR3 is 13 residues long. V dropped 10 bases and J dropped 5 bases, with 14 bases sitting between them. The V gene's germline CDR1 is MNHEY and CDR2 SVGEGT. Patients were all node-negative on CT and PET/CT, lacking prior chemotherapy, radiotherapy or other malignancies.

The specimen was PBMCs, collected before or after stereotactic body radiation therapy (not recorded which). The sequence came from a donor older than 45 with non-small cell lung cancer. This sequence joins TRBV6-2 or TRBV6-3 and TRBJ2-2; D uncertain. CDR3 amino acids: CATAKTATGELFF. The CDR3 DNA follows: TGTGCCACCGCGAAAACAGCGACCGGGGAGCTGTTTTTT.